This T cell receptor beta chain stems from a study of T cells after yellow fever vaccination. Across the study: Preparing low-cell-number fractions relied on SMART-Seq v4 Ultra Low Input. Points from the study as a whole: Subsequent booster samples again held most clones from primary vaccination (nearly 98% CD4, about 86% CD8). High-abundance clonotypes from the bulk population could contaminate FACS-sorted repertoires. Few clonotypes appeared in both CD4 and CD8 compartments.

The CDR3 has 15 amino acids. CDR1 is LGHDT and CDR2 is YNNKEL in the germline V gene (reference sequence). Between the trimmed V and J ends, which lost 3 bases and 8 bases, there was a span of 19 bases. This clonotype was seen more than once but under ten times. No antigen is known for it. TCRdb ran MiXCR on the 5' RACE reads and lists one entry per CDR3 protein. Here the sample spans about 160,000 distinct CDR3 sequences, around 7% being singletons. This clonotype originated in a man aged 18 to 30 who received the YFV17D yellow fever vaccine. This chain links TRBV3-1 with TRBJ1-2; D is perhaps TRBD1 (5 bases). The sequences come from CD4+ T cells sorted from PBMCs, collected 4 to 6 days after the first yellow fever vaccination. This CDR3 reads CASSHLQIGAQGYTF. DNA for the CDR3: TGTGCCAGCAGCCATCTACAAATCGGGGCGCAGGGCTACACCTTC.